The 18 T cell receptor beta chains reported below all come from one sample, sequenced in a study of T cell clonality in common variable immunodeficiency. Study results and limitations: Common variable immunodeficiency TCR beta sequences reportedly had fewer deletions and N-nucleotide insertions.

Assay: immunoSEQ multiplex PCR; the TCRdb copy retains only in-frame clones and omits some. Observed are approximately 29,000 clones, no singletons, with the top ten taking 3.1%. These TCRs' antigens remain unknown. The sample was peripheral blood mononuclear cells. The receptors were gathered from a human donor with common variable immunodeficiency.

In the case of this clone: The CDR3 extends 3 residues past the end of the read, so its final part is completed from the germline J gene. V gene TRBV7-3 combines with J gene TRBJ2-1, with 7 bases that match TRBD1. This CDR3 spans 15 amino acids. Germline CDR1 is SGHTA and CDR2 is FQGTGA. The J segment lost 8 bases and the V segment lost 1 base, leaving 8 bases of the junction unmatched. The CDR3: CASSLKAYRGDEQFF. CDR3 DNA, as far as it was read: TGTGCCAGCAGCTTAAAAGCATACAGGGGCGATGAG. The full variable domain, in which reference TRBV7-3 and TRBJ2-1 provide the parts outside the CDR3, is GAGVSQTPSNKVTEKGKYVELRCDPISGHTALYWYRQSLGQGPEFLIYFQGTGAADDSGLPNDRFFAVRPEGSVSTLKIQRTERGDSAVYLCASSLKAYRGDEQFFGPGTRLTVL.

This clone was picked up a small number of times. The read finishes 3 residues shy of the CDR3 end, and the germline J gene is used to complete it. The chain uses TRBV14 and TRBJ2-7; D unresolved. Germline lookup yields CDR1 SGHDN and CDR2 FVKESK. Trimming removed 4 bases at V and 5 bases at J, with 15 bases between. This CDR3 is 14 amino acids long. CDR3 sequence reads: CASSRGDLRHEQYF. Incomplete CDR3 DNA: TGTGCCAGCAGCCGCGGTGACTTACGACACGAG.

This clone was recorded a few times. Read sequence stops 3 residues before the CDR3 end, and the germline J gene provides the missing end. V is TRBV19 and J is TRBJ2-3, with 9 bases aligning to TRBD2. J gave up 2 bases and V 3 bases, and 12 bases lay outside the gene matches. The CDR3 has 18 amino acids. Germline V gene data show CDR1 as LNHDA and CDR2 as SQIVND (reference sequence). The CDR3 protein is CASSILTPSSGDTDTQYF. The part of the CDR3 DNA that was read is TGTGCCAGTAGTATCCTTACCCCTTCTAGCGGGGACACAGATACG. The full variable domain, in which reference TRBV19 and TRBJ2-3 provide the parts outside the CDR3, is DGGITQSPKYLFRKEGQNVTLSCEQNLNHDAMYWYRQDPGQGLRLIYYSQIVNDFQKGDIAEGYSVSREKKESFPLTVTSAQKNPTAFYLCASSILTPSSGDTDTQYFGPGTRLTVL.

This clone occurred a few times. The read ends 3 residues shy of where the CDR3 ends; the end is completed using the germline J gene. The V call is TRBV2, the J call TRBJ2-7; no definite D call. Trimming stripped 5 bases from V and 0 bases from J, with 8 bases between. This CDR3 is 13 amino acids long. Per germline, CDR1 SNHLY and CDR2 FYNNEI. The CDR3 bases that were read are TGTGCCAGCAGTAGTGGCATCTCCTACGAG. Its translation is CASSSGISYE. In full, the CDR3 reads CASSSGISYEQYF.

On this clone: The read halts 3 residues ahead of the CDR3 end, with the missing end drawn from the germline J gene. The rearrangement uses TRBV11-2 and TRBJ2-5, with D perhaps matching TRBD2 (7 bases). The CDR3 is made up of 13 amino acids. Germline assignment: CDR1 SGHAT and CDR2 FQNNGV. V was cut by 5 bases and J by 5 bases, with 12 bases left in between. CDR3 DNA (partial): TGTGCCAGCAGCGGGGGGGCGCGGGAGACC. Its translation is CASSGGARET. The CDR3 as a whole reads CASSGGARETQYF.

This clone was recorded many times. The sequenced CDR3 bases are TGTGCCAGCAGCTTTCTAGCGGGGGGGAACGAG. Amino acid sequence: CASSFLAGGNE. The whole CDR3 sequence is CASSFLAGGNEQYF. V and J are TRBV7-2 and TRBJ2-7, with 12 bases fitting TRBD2. Read coverage stops 3 residues before the CDR3 terminus; the germline J gene supplies the remainder. Germline V gives CDR1 SGHTA, CDR2 FQGNSA. The CDR3 is 14 residues long. V was pared by 3 bases and J by 5 bases, with 2 bases of the junction left unmatched.

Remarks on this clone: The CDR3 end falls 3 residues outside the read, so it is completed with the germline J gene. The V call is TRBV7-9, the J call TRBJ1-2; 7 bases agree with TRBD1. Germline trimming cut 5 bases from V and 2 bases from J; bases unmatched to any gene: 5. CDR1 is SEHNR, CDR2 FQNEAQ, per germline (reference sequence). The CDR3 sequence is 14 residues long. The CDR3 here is CASSLQTGNYGYTF. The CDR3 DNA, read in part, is TGTGCCAGCAGCCTACAGACAGGGAACTATGGC.

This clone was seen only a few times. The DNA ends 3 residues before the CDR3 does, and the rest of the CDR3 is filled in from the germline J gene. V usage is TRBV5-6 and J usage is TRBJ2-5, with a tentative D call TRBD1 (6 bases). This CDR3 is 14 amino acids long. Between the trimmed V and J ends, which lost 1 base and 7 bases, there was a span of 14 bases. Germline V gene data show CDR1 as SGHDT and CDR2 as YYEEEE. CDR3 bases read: TGTGCCAGCAGCTTGTCCAGGATAGGGGGGACC. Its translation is CASSLSRIGGT. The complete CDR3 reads CASSLSRIGGTQYF.

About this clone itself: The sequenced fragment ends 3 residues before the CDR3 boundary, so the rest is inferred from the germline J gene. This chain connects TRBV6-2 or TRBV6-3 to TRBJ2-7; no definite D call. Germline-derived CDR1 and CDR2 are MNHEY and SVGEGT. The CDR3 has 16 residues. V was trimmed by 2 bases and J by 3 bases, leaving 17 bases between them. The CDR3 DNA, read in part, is TGTGCCAGCAGTTACCCTCCGGGTGTAGGTGTCTACGAG. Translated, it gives CASSYPPGVGVYE. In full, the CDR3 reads CASSYPPGVGVYEQYF.

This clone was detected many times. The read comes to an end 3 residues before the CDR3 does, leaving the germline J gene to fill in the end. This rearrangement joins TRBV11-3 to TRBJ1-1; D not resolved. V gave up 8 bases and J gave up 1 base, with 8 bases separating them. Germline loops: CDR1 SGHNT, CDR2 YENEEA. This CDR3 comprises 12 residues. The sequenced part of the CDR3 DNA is TGTGCCAGCGGTTTCAGGAACACTGAA. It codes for CASGFRNTE. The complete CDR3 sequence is CASGFRNTEAFF.

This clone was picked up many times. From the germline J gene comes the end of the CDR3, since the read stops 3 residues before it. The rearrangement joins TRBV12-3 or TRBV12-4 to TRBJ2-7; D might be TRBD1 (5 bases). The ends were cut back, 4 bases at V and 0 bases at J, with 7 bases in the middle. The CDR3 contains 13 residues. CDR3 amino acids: CASSSDSSYEQYF. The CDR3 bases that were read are TGTGCCAGCAGTTCAGACAGCTCCTACGAG.

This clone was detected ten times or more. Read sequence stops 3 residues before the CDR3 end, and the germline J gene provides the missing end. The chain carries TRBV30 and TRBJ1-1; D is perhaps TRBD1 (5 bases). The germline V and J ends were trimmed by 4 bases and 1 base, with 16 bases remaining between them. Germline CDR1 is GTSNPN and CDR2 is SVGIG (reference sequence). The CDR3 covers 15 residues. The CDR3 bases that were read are TGTGCCTGGACAAAAGGGGCGAGAGGGAACACTGAA. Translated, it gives CAWTKGARGNTE. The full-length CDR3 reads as CAWTKGARGNTEAFF.

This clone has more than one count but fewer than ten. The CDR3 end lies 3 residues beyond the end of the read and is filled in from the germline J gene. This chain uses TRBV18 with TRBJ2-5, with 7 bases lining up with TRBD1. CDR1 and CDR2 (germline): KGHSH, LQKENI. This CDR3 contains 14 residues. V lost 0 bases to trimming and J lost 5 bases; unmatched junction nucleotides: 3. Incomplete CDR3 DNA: TGTGCCAGCTCACCACCGACAGGGCGGGAGACC. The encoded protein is CASSPPTGRET. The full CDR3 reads CASSPPTGRETQYF.

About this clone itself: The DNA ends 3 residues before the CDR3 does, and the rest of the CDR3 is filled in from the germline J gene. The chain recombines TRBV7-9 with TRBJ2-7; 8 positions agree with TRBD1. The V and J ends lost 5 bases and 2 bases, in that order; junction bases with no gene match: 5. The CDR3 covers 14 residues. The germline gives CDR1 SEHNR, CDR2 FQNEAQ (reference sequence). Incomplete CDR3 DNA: TGTGCCAGCAGCCCTCAGACAGGGGCCTACGAG. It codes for CASSPQTGAYE. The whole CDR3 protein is CASSPQTGAYEQYF.

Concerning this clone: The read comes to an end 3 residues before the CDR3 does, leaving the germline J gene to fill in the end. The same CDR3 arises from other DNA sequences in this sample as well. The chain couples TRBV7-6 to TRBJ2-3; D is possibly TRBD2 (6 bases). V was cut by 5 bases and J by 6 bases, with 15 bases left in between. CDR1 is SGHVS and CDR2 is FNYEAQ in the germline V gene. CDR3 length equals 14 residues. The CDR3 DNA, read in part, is TGTGCCAGCAGCCCGGGACTGCTGAGGGATACG. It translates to CASSPGLLRDT. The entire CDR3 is CASSPGLLRDTQYF. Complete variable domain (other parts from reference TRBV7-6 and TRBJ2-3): GAGVSQSPRYKVTKRGQDVALRCDPISGHVSLYWYRQALGQGPEFLTYFNYEAQQDKSGLPNDRFSAERPEGSISTLTIQRTEQRDSAMYRCASSPGLLRDTQYFGPGTRLTVL.

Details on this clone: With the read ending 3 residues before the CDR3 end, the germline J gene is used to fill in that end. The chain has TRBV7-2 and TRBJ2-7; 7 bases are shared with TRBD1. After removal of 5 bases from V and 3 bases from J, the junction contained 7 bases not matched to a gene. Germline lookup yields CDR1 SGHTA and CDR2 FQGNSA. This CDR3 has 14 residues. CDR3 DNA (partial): TGTGCCAGCAGCGACCCCGACAGGGTCTACGAG. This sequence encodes CASSDPDRVYE. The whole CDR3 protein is CASSDPDRVYEQYF.

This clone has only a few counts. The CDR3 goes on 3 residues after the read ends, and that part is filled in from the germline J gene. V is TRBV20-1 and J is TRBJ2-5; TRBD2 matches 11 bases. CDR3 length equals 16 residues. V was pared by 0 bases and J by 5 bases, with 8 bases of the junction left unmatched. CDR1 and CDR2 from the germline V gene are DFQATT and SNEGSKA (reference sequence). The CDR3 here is CSARDHLAGGRETQYF. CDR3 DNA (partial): TGCAGTGCTAGAGATCACCTAGCGGGGGGCCGGGAGACC.

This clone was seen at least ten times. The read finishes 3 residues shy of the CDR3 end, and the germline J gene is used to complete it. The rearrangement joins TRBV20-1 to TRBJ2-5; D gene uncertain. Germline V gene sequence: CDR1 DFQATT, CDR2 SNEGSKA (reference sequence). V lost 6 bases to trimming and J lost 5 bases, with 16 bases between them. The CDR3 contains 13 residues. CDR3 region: CSAHLAAEETQYF. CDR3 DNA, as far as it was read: TGCAGTGCCCACCTCGCGGCCGAGGAGACC.